This record covers a single T cell receptor (beta chain). Its matching antigen is unknown. The CDR3 extends over 12 amino acids. Trimming took 4 bases from V and 5 from J, leaving 10 bases between them. Germline lookup yields CDR1 SGHRS and CDR2 YFSETQ. Extraction and reverse transcription of RNA yielded cDNA as the sequencing template. Profiled with immunoSEQ multiplex PCR; TCRdb holds only in-frame clones, not every one. The sample holds tens of thousands of clones; around 29% are singletons and the top ten take about 15%. Treatment here: oral pan-JAK inhibitor, 5-10 mg twice daily. These data come from a study of CD8+ T cells in alopecia areata. Study observations and caveats: Tissue-resident alphabeta T cells belonging to normal skin likewise get sequenced within scalp specimens.

The chain combines TRBV5-1 with TRBJ2-7; D not resolved. The receptor's source is a human donor with alopecia areata. The sequences come from CD8+ T cells sorted from blood, collected at week 4, from a patient treated with tofacitinib. CDR3 amino acids: CASSPKGHEQYF. The CDR3 nucleotides read TGCGCCAGCAGCCCCAAAGGGCACGAGCAGTACTTC.